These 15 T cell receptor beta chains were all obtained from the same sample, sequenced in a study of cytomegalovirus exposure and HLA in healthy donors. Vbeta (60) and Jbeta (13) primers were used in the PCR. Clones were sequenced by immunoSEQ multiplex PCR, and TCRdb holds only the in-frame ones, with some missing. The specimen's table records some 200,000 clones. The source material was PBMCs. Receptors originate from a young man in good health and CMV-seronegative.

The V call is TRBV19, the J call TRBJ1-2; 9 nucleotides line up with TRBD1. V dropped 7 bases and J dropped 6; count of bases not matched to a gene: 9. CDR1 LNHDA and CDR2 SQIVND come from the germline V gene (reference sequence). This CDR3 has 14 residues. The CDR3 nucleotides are TGTGCCAGTACCAACCCGGGACAGGGTCATGGCTACACCTTC. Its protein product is CASTNPGQGHGYTF.

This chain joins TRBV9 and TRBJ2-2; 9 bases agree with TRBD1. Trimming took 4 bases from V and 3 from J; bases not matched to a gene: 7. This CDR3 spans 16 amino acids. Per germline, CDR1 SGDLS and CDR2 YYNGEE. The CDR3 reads CASSIRTGVDTGELFF. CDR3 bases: TGTGCCAGCAGCATCCGGACAGGGGTGGACACCGGGGAGCTGTTTTTT.

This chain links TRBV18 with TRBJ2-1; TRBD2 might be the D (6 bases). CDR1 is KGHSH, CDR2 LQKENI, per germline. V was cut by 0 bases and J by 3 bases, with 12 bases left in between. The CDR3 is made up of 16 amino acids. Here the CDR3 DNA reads TGTGCCAGCTCACCACCCGGGACGGGAGACTACAATGAGCAGTTCTTC. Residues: CASSPPGTGDYNEQFF.

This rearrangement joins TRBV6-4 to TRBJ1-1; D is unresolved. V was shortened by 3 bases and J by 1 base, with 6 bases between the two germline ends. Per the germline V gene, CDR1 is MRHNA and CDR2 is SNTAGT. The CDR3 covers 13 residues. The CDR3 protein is CASSEVENTEAFF. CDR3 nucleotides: TGTGCCAGCAGTGAGGTAGAGAACACTGAAGCTTTCTTT.

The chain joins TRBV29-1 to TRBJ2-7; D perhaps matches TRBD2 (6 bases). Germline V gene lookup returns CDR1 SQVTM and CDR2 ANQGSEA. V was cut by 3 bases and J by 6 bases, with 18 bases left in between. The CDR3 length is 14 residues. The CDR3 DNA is TGCAGCGTTGAGAGGGACTTAGGGTTGGGCGAGCAGTACTTC. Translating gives CSVERDLGLGEQYF.

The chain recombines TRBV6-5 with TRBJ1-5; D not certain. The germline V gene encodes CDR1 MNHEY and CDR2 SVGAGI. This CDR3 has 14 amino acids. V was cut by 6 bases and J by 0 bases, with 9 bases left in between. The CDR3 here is CASSSPGSNQPQHF. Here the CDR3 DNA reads TGTGCCAGCAGCTCCCCCGGTAGCAATCAGCCCCAGCATTTT.

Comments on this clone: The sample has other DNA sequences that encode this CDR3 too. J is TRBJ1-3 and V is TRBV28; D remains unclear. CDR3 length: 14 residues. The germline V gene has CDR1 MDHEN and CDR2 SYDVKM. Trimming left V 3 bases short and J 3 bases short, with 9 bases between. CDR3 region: CASSFRGSGNTIYF. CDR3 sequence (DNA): TGTGCCAGCAGTTTCCGGGGTAGTGGAAACACCATATATTTT.

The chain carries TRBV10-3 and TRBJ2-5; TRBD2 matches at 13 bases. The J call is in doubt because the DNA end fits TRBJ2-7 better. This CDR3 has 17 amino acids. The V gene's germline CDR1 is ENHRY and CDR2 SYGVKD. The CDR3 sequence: CAISDGLAGVFSHEQYF. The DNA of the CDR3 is TGTGCCATCAGTGACGGACTAGCGGGAGTTTTTTCCCACGAGCAGTACTTC.

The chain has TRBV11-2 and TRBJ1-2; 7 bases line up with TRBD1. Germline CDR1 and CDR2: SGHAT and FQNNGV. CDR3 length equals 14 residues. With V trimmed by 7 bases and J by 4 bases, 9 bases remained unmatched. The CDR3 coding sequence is TGTGCCAGCACCCCCCAGGGGGAAGCCTATGGCTACACCTTC. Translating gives CASTPQGEAYGYTF.

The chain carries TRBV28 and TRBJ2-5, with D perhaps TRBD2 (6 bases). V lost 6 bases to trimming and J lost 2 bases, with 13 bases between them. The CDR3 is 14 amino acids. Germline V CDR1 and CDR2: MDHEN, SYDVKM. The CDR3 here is CASSQHGGQETQYF. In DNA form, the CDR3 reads TGTGCCAGCAGCCAACATGGAGGGCAAGAGACCCAGTACTTC.

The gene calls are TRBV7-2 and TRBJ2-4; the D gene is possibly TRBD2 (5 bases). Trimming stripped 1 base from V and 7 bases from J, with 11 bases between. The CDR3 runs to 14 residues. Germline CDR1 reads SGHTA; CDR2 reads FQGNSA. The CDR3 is CASSLGPVANIQYF. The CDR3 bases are TGTGCCAGCAGCTTAGGGCCAGTAGCGAACATTCAGTACTTC.

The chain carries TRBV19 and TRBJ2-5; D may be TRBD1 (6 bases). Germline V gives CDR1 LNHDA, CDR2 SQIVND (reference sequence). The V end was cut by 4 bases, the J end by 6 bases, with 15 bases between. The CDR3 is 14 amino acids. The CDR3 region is CASSNTGQSKTQYF. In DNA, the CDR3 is TGTGCCAGTAGTAATACGGGACAATCAAAGACCCAGTACTTC.

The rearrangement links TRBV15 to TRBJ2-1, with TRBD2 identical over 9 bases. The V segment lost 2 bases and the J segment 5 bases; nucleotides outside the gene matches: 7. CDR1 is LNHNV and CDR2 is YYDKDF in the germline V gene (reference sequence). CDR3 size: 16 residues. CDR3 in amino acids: CATSRPIGTSHNEQFF. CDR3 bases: TGTGCCACCAGCAGACCCATAGGGACTAGCCACAATGAGCAGTTCTTC.

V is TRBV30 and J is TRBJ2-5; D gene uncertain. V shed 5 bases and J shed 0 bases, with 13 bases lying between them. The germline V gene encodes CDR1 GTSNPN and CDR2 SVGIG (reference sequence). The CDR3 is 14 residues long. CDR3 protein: CAWDSEPNQETQYF. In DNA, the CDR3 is TGTGCCTGGGACTCAGAGCCCAACCAAGAGACCCAGTACTTC.

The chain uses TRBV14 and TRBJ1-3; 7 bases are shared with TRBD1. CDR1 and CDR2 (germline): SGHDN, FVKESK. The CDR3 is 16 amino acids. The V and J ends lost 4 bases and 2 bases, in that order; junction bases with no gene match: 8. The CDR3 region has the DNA TGTGCCAGCAGCCTAATAGACAGGGATCCTGGAAACACCATATATTTT. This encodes CASSLIDRDPGNTIYF. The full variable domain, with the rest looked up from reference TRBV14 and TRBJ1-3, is EAGVTQFPSHSVIEKGQTVTLRCDPISGHDNLYWYRRVMGKEIKFLLHFVKESKQDESGMPNNRFLAERTGGTYSTLKVQPAELEDSGVYFCASSLIDRDPGNTIYFGEGSWLTVV.